The 2 T cell receptor beta chains below all came from one sample that was sequenced in a study of T cells in Graves' hyperthyroidism and ophthalmopathy. RNA transcripts were the template for amplifying TCR beta CDR3 regions. Carried out on the TCR CDR3, a first-round RT-PCR used the HTBI primer set. From the multiplex PCR reads, TCRdb called clonotypes with MiXCR, one entry per CDR3 protein. The sample shows fewer than 850,000 distinct CDR3 sequences, 17% of them seen only once. The sequenced material came from blood. The receptor source for this set is a man aged 50-60 years with Graves' hyperthyroidism.

This sequence joins TRBV13 and TRBJ2-7, with D perhaps TRBD2 (5 bases). This CDR3 region has 14 residues. V lost 5 bases, J lost 2 bases, and 13 bases lay in between. Per germline, CDR1 PRHDT and CDR2 FYEKMQ (reference sequence). CDR3 nucleotide sequence: TGTGCCAGCAGCCGTGCAGACGGGGCCTACGAGCAGTACTTC. It encodes CASSRADGAYEQYF. The variable domain in full, completed from reference TRBV13 and TRBJ2-7, reads AAGVIQSPRHLIKEKRETATLKCYPIPRHDTVYWYQQGPGQDPQFLISFYEKMQSDKGSIPDRFSAQQFSDYHSELNMSSLELGDSALYFCASSRADGAYEQYFGPGTRLTVT.

The table lists this clonotype with a few counts. The chain couples TRBV5-1 to TRBJ1-1; the match to TRBD1 covers 7 bases. The germline gives CDR1 SGHRS, CDR2 YFSETQ. This CDR3 has 16 amino acids. V lost 4 bases and J lost 0; bases outside the gene matches: 9. Here the CDR3 DNA reads TGCGCCAGCAGCATAGGGGACAGAAATATGAACACTGAAGCTTTCTTT. Amino acid sequence: CASSIGDRNMNTEAFF. Full variable domain (missing parts from reference TRBV5-1 and TRBJ1-1): KAGVTQTPRYLIKTRGQQVTLSCSPISGHRSVSWYQQTPGQGLQFLFEYFSETQRNKGNFPGRFSGRQFSNSRSEMNVSTLELGDSALYLCASSIGDRNMNTEAFFGQGTRLTVV.